Following are 20 T cell receptor beta chains from one sample sequenced in a study of metastatic and nonmetastatic thyroid tumors. TCRdb recomputed clones from the PCR reads via MiXCR. In the table there are 60,000 to 75,000 clones, roughly 4.1% of which are singletons. Thyroid surgery was performed in patients who had received no treatment beforehand. Sequencing was done on a sample of blood. The receptors stem from a female donor with papillary thyroid cancer or a benign thyroid nodule (not recorded which). Some clones in this sample may be carry-over from other donors' samples.

As concerns this clone: A much larger clone differs by one base, so this may be a read error. The chain joins TRBV3-1 to TRBJ1-5, with TRBD1 as a possible D gene (5 bases). V lost 2 bases and J lost 6, with 14 bases in between. Per germline, CDR1 LGHDT and CDR2 YNNKEL (reference sequence). CDR3 length equals 15 residues. The CDR3 bases are TGTGCCAGCAGCCAATCGGGGGACTCTAGTCAGCCCCAGCATTTT. Translated: CASSQSGDSSQPQHF.

In this sample, this clone turned up many times. The J gene is TRBJ2-5, the V gene TRBV7-9; TRBD2 might be the D (5 bases). This CDR3 contains 16 residues. CDR1 and CDR2 from the germline V gene are SEHNR and FQNEAQ (reference sequence). Trimming took off 5 bases at V and 5 bases at J, with 21 bases between the two ends. Here the CDR3 reads CASSPTGLEEGETQYF. The CDR3 DNA sequence: TGTGCCAGCAGCCCGACGGGTCTGGAGGAAGGGGAGACCCAGTACTTC. Full variable domain (rest looked up from reference TRBV7-9 and TRBJ2-5): DTGVSQNPRHKITKRGQNVTFRCDPISEHNRLYWYRQTLGQGPEFLTYFQNEAQLEKSRLLSDRFSAERPKGSFSTLEIQRTEQGDSAMYLCASSPTGLEEGETQYFGPGTRLLVL.

In the case of this clone: Additional DNA sequences in this sample encode the identical CDR3. The chain combines TRBV18 with TRBJ2-1; TRBD2 matches at 11 bases. V lost 5 bases to trimming and J lost 9 bases; unmatched junction nucleotides: 9. The CDR3 is 15 amino acids. Germline loops: CDR1 KGHSH, CDR2 LQKENI. The CDR3 region has the DNA TGTGCCAGCTCATCGGGACTAGCGGCGGGACCTGAGCAGTTCTTC. The encoded protein is CASSSGLAAGPEQFF.

The chain couples TRBV24-1 to TRBJ2-1, with D perhaps matching TRBD1 (5 bases). The length of the CDR3 is 15 residues. Germline CDR1 and CDR2: KGHDR and SFDVKD. V lost 2 bases to trimming and J lost 1 base, with 8 bases between them. CDR3 nucleotide sequence: TGTGCCACCAGTGATTGGACACTATCCTACAATGAGCAGTTCTTC. This translates into CATSDWTLSYNEQFF.

This clone was observed at least ten times. The chain couples TRBV20-1 to TRBJ2-7, with 8 bases matching TRBD2. V was pared by 4 bases and J by 1 base, with 3 bases of the junction left unmatched. Germline CDR1 reads DFQATT; CDR2 reads SNEGSKA (reference sequence). This CDR3 spans 13 amino acids. The CDR3 DNA follows: TGCAGTGCTATTAAGCGGGAGTCCTACGAGCAGTACTTC. Residues: CSAIKRESYEQYF.

The genes are TRBV11-2 and TRBJ1-6; unclear D gene. Germline values: CDR1 SGHAT, CDR2 FQNNGV. The CDR3 totals 17 residues. V was shortened by 5 bases and J by 0 bases, with 14 bases between the two germline ends. CDR3 nucleotides: TGTGCCAGCAGCGGTTTGGGGAGGCGCTCCTATAATTCACCCCTCCACTTT. Amino acids: CASSGLGRRSYNSPLHF.

The chain uses TRBV6-5 and TRBJ2-7; 11 nucleotides match TRBD1. Germline loops: CDR1 MNHEY, CDR2 SVGAGI. This CDR3 comprises 18 residues. Unmatched junction bases numbered 21, after V lost 7 bases and J lost 7 bases. CDR3: CASINRPPLGTGGGEQYF. The CDR3 DNA is TGTGCCAGCATTAATAGGCCTCCCCTCGGGACAGGGGGGGGGGAGCAGTACTTC.

Comment on this clone: Since a much larger clone is just one base distant, this may be a read error. The chain combines TRBV9 with TRBJ1-5, with no clear D. The CDR3 is 15 amino acids. CDR1 and CDR2 (germline): SGDLS, YYNGEE. Trimming removed 0 bases at V and 7 bases at J, with 14 bases between. The CDR3 sequence is CASSVGKGPWQPQHF. CDR3 DNA: TGTGCCAGCAGCGTAGGAAAAGGGCCATGGCAGCCCCAGCATTTT.

This clone was seen only a few times. A read error is possible here, since a much larger clone lies one base away. This same CDR3 is encoded by further DNA sequences in the sample. This sequence joins TRBV9 and TRBJ2-2; unclear D gene. The CDR3 is 16 residues long. Trimming removed 4 bases from V and 6 bases from J, with 19 bases in between. Germline CDR1 reads SGDLS; CDR2 reads YYNGEE. In DNA, the CDR3 is TGTGCCAGCAGCTCTTTTCTAGACTTCGTCGCCGGGGAGCTGTTTTTT. Protein: CASSSFLDFVAGELFF.

This clone has a handful of counts. The DNA for the CDR3 is TGTGCCAGCAGATCCCTCGGCGCAGGGGGACGACATGGAGCCGGAAACACCATATATTTT. Its translation is CASRSLGAGGRHGAGNTIYF. J is TRBJ1-3 and V is TRBV27; 7 nucleotides match TRBD1. Germline V gene sequence: CDR1 MNHEY, CDR2 SMNVEV (reference sequence). This CDR3 region has 20 residues. The V and J ends lost 6 bases and 4 bases, in that order; junction bases with no gene match: 24.

V is TRBV6-1 and J is TRBJ2-1; either TRBD1 or TRBD2 may supply D (5 bases each). Trimming removed 9 bases from V and 8 bases from J, with 17 bases in between. Germline assignment: CDR1 MNHNS and CDR2 SASEGT. CDR3 size: 13 residues. CDR3 bases: TGTGCCAGTGAACGGGGCGGTTTCGATGAGCAGTTCTTC. Translated, it gives CASERGGFDEQFF.

This clone was detected ten times or more. The CDR3 loop is CASSSRQGISYEQYF. CDR3 bases: TGTGCCAGCAGCTCCAGACAGGGAATATCCTACGAGCAGTACTTC. V and J are TRBV5-6 and TRBJ2-7; 7 positions match TRBD1. The CDR3 is 15 amino acids. Germline V gene sequence: CDR1 SGHDT, CDR2 YYEEEE. V gave up 3 bases and J gave up 1 base; unmatched junction bases: 7.

The chain carries TRBV12-3 or TRBV12-4 and TRBJ1-4; D is possibly TRBD1 (6 bases). Trimming left V 4 bases short and J 8 bases short, with 11 bases between. The CDR3 has 13 residues. The CDR3 region has the DNA TGTGCCAGCAGTTCCGGGACAAGCGAAAAACTGTTTTTT. Its translation: CASSSGTSEKLFF.

The genes are TRBV20-1 and TRBJ2-7; no clear D gene. Between the trimmed V and J ends, which lost 1 base and 7 bases, there was a span of 11 bases. Germline assignment: CDR1 DFQATT and CDR2 SNEGSKA (reference sequence). CDR3 length equals 12 residues. In DNA form, the CDR3 reads TGCAGTGCTAGAGTGAACCAGAAGGAGCAGTACTTC. It translates to CSARVNQKEQYF.

In this sample, this clone turned up a few times. Being one base from a much bigger clone, this may be a read error. The CDR3 DNA sequence: TGTGCCGGCAGCCTCGGGACAGTACACGGTCGGAATCAGCCCCAGCATTTT. Protein sequence: CAGSLGTVHGRNQPQHF. The V call is TRBV13, the J call TRBJ1-5; 7 positions agree with TRBD1. Germline lookup yields CDR1 PRHDT and CDR2 FYEKMQ (reference sequence). The CDR3 length is 17 residues.

This clone has ten or more counts. This may come from a read error, since a much larger clone is one base off. The genes are TRBV28 and TRBJ2-7; 7 bases are shared with TRBD1. This CDR3 contains 14 residues. Trimming at V came to 5 bases and at J to 0 bases, leaving 4 bases not matched to a gene. Germline CDR1 and CDR2: MDHEN and SYDVKM. Here the CDR3 reads CASSLYRGSYEQYF. The CDR3 DNA sequence: TGTGCCAGCAGTCTCTACAGGGGCTCCTACGAGCAGTACTTC.

This clone was found many times. The chain employs TRBV6-5 and TRBJ2-7; D gene uncertain. The CDR3 is made up of 12 amino acids. Germline lookup yields CDR1 MNHEY and CDR2 SVGAGI. Trimming pared 0 bases from V and 2 bases from J, leaving 2 bases between. The CDR3 spells CASSYSPYEQYF. The CDR3 region has the DNA TGTGCCAGCAGTTACTCACCCTACGAGCAGTACTTC.

This clone appeared many times. V usage is TRBV7-9 and J usage is TRBJ1-1; D may be TRBD1 (6 bases). The germline V and J ends were trimmed by 5 bases and 6 bases, with 13 bases remaining between them. Germline V gene lookup returns CDR1 SEHNR and CDR2 FQNEAQ (reference sequence). The CDR3 sequence is 13 residues long. The CDR3 sequence: CASSEYRVPEAFF. CDR3 DNA sequence: TGTGCCAGCAGCGAGTACAGGGTCCCTGAAGCTTTCTTT.

This clone was found many times. This chain joins TRBV28 and TRBJ2-7; unclear D gene. The V gene's germline CDR1 is MDHEN and CDR2 SYDVKM. Trimming shortened V by 2 bases and J by 7 bases, and 12 bases separated the two germline ends. The CDR3 runs 13 residues. CDR3 loop: CASSLTRSEEQYF. The DNA of the CDR3 is TGTGCCAGCAGTTTAACCAGGTCGGAAGAGCAGTACTTC.

Regarding this clone: At one of its ends the junction is not consistent with the germline gene, which may arise from a read error. This specimen includes other DNA sequences encoding the same CDR3. V is TRBV19 and J is TRBJ1-2; no reliable D call. The germline V gene has CDR1 LNHDA and CDR2 SQIVND (reference sequence). This CDR3 is built from 15 residues. The CDR3 reads CASTRWEAANYGYTF. The DNA for the CDR3 is TGTGCCAGTACCAGGTGGGAGGCCGCTAACTATGGCTACACATTC.